This T cell receptor (beta chain) was sequenced during a study of vaccination and CD4 T cells after COVID-19. Across the whole study: Post-COVID draws came a median approximately 94 days after diagnosis (range 35 to 161). The stimulus for the cells was overlapping spike peptides derived from SARS-CoV-2, HCoV-NL63, HCoV-OC43 and HCoV-229E.

Scientists ran DNA taken from cultured CD4+ T cells through the Oncomine TCR Beta short-read assay for sequencing. Genomic DNA was isolated from CD4+ T cells that had been cultured. One entry per CDR3 protein results from TCRdb running MiXCR on the PCR reads. The profile covers some 13,000 distinct CDR3 sequences, with roughly 56% appearing a single time and 18% taken by the ten largest. Germline CDR1 SGHRS, CDR2 YFSETQ. The CDR3 sequence is 16 residues long. The V gene lost 0 bases and the J gene lost 4 bases, with 16 bases spanning the gap. Of note for this clonotype: What it binds is unknown.

Treatment described: approximately nine-day PBMC culture with coronavirus spike peptide pools or control peptides (ViraFEST assay). ViraFEST stimulated the growth of antigen-specific T cells using peptide pools and subsequently profiled their TCRs by sequencing. What was sequenced was CD4+ T cells from blood, cultured in vitro. The chain is built from TRBV5-1 and TRBJ1-1; no clear D. This sequence originates from a human donor who had recovered from COVID-19. The CDR3 DNA reads as TGCGCCAGCAGCTTGGCCAGCGGGTCCATGGGCACTGAAGCTTTCTTT. Residues: CASSLASGSMGTEAFF.